This TCR beta chain was recovered during a study of Ad26.COV2.S vaccination and SARS-CoV-2 variants. Overall study context: The COV1001 Ad26.COV2.S trial arm included the donor.

Treatment of the sample: roughly 19 received Ad26.COV2.S at low or high dose, single or two shots; roughly 5 received placebo; per-sample allocation not given. Specimens were obtained on day 63 following the first vaccine or placebo injection. The shot given was an Ad26 vector that makes Wuhan-strain SARS-CoV-2 spike. V lost 4 bases, J lost 11 bases, and 8 bases stayed unmatched. CDR1 is SGHRS, CDR2 YFSETQ, per germline. The CDR3 length is 12 residues. Details on this clone: The antigen remains undetermined.

Repertoires were generated with immunoSEQ multiplex PCR, while TCRdb's copy carries only in-frame clones and drops some. The sample records about 220,000 clones, around 89% being singletons. Whole-study results and caveats: Responses of T cells in total may have been underestimated by the TCR breadth and depth analyses. Measurement of non-spike TCR breadth gave similar results in vaccine and placebo recipients.

The chain employs TRBV5-1 and TRBJ2-7, with TRBD1 matching 8 bases. This receptor was identified in a person between 18 and 65 years old who received the Ad26.COV2.S COVID-19 vaccine or a placebo. The material was peripheral blood, obtained in a trial of Ad26.COV2.S vaccine versus placebo. In nucleotides, the CDR3 is TGCGCCAGCAGCAGGGCAGGGACAGGCGAGTACTTC. It codes for CASSRAGTGEYF.